Detailed here is one T cell receptor (beta chain). At one end the junction does not follow the germline gene, possibly because of a read error. PCR employed 60 Vbeta and 13 Jbeta primers. Profiling relied on immunoSEQ multiplex PCR, and the TCRdb table lists in-frame clones only, not all of them. The table lists more than 65,000 clones, roughly three quarters of them singletons. This sample was taken from a study of cytomegalovirus exposure and HLA in healthy donors. Germline loops: CDR1 SEHNR, CDR2 FQNEAQ (reference sequence). The CDR3 consists of 15 residues. Material: PBMCs. This receptor was identified in a man aged 40-50 years in good health and CMV-seronegative. This chain uses TRBV7-9 with TRBJ2-7, with TRBD1 matching over 10 bases. CDR3 region: CAGSPLDRGTYEQYF. The CDR3 DNA follows: TGTGCCGGCAGCCCCTTGGACAGGGGGACCTACGAGCAGTACTTC. The full variable domain, rest sourced from reference TRBV7-9 and TRBJ2-7, is DTGVSQNPRHKITKRGQNVTFRCDPISEHNRLYWYRQTLGQGPEFLTYFQNEAQLEKSRLLSDRFSAERPKGSFSTLEIQRTEQGDSAMYLCAGSPLDRGTYEQYFGPGTRLTVT.